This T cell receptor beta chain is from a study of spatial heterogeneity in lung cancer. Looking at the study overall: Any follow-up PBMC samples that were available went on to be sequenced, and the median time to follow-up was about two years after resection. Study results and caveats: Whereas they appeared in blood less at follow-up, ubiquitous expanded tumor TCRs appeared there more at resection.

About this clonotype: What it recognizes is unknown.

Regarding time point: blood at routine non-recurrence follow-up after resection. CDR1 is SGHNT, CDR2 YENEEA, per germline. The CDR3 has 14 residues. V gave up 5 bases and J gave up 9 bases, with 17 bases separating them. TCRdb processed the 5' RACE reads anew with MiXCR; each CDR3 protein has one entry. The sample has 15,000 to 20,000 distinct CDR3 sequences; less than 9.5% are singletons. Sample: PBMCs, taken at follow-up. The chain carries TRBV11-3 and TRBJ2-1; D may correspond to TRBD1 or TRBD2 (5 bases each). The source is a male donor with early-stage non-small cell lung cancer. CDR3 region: CASSPGRPTIEQFF. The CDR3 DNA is TGTGCCAGCAGCCCGGGACGTCCTACAATTGAGCAGTTCTTC. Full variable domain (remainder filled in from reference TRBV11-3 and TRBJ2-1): EAGVVQSPRYKIIEKKQPVAFWCNPISGHNTLYWYLQNLGQGPELLIRYENEEAVDDSQLPKDRFSAERLKGVDSTLKIQPAELGDSAVYLCASSPGRPTIEQFFGPGTRLTVL.